This TCR beta chain was found in a study of T cell repertoires in cytomegalovirus infection. Overall study: Matching HLA type, along with CMV infection, was indicated by public TCR beta signatures. Whole-study results and caveats: Cumulative frequency of public TCR beta families picked out carriers of CMV plus the relevant HLA.

TCRdb re-called the reads through MiXCR, storing one row per CDR3 protein. The data show about 830,000 distinct CDR3 sequences, approximately 30% seen once. The CDR3 has 15 residues. Between the trimmed V and J ends, which lost 0 bases and 0 bases, there was a span of 7 bases. CDR1 and CDR2 from the germline V gene are SGDLS and YYNGEE. Worth noting for this clonotype: Antigen specificity is unknown.

The TCR was taken from a human donor in good health (CMV status not recorded). Some clones in this sample may be carry-over from other donors' samples. The specimen was cultured CD8+ T cells from PBMCs, collected from culture after CMV antigen stimulation. V is TRBV9 and J is TRBJ1-3; D is unclear. CDR3: CASSVEANSGNTIYF. In DNA, the CDR3 is TGTGCCAGCAGCGTAGAGGCCAACTCTGGAAACACCATATATTTT. The whole variable domain, remainder taken from reference TRBV9 and TRBJ1-3, is DSGVTQTPKHLITATGQRVTLRCSPRSGDLSVYWYQQSLDQGLQFLIQYYNGEERAKGNILERFSAQQFPDLHSELNLSSLELGDSALYFCASSVEANSGNTIYFGEGSWLTVV.